Given below is one T cell receptor beta chain in context. The antigen is undetermined. Profiled with immunoSEQ multiplex PCR; TCRdb holds only in-frame clones, not every one. Among some 100,000 clones listed, about 93% were seen once. The data derive from a study of PD-1 blockade in classical Hodgkin lymphoma. Study in general: Patients were infused with nivolumab 3 mg/kg every 2 weeks.

The time point denotes: cycle 4 day 1 (C4D1), after five to seven weeks of nivolumab. Each patient experienced a relapse that followed autologous stem cell transplantation, and brentuximab vedotin exposure varied. The CDR3 consists of 15 residues. V was cut by 4 bases and J by 2 bases, with 13 bases left in between. Germline-derived CDR1 and CDR2 are SGHRS and YFSETQ. Study-wide findings and caveats: When set against healthy donors, newly diagnosed patients were reported to show lower baseline TCR diversity. What caused the repertoire differences, perhaps disease activity or prior therapy, remains undefined. Complete responders showed a baseline diversity that resembled the diversity of newly diagnosed patients.

The sequencing here drew on peripheral blood mononuclear cells (PBMCs), taken before the fourth cycle of nivolumab. This sequence joins TRBV5-1 and TRBJ2-1; D is possibly TRBD1 (5 bases). This receptor was obtained from a human donor with classical Hodgkin lymphoma. The CDR3 nucleotides read TGCGCCAGCAGCGGGCAGGGCGCTACCTACAATGAGCAGTTCTTC. Its translation: CASSGQGATYNEQFF.